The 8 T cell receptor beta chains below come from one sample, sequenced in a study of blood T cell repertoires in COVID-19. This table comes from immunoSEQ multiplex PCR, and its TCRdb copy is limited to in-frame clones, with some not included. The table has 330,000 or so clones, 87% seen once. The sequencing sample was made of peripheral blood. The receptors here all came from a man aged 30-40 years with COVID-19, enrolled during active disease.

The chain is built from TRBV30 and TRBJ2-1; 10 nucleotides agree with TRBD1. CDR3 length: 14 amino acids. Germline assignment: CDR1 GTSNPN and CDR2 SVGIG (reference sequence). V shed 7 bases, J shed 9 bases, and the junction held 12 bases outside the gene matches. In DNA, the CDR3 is TGTGCCTCGAAACGGACAGGGGGTTTTAGTGAGCAGTTCTTC. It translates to CASKRTGGFSEQFF. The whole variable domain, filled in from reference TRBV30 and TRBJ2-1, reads SQTIHQWPATLVQPVGSPLSLECTVEGTSNPNLYWYRQAAGRGLQLLFYSVGIGQISSEVPQNLSASRPQDRQFILSSKKLLLSDSGFYLCASKRTGGFSEQFFGPGTRLTVL.

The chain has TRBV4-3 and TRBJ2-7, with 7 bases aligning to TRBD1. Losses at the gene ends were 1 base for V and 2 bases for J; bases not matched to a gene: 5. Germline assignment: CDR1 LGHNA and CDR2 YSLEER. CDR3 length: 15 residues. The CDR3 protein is CASSQAPTGPYEQYF. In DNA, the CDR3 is TGCGCCAGCAGCCAAGCCCCGACAGGGCCCTACGAGCAGTACTTC.

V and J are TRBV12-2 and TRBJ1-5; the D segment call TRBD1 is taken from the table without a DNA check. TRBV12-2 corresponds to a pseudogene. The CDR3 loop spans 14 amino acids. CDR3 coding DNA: TGTGCAAGTCGCTTTAAACAGGGAAATCAGCCCCAGCATTTT. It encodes CASRFKQGNQPQHF.

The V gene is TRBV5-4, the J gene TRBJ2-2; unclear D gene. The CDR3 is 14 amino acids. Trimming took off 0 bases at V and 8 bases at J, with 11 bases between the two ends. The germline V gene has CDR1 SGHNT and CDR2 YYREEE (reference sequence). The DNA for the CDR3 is TGTGCCAGCAGCTTGGTAGACAATAGAGGGGAGCTGTTTTTT. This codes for CASSLVDNRGELFF.

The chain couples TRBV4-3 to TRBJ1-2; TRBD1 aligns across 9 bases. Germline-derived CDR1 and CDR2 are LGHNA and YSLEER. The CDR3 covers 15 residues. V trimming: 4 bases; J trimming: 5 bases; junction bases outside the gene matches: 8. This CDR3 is CASSLWDRAPYGYTF. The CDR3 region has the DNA TGCGCCAGCAGCCTATGGGACAGGGCCCCGTATGGCTACACCTTC.

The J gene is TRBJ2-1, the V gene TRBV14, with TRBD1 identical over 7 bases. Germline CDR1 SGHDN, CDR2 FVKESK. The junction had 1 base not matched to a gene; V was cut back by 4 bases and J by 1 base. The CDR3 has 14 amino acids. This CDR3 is CASSPTGSYNEQFF. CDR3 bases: TGTGCCAGCAGCCCGACAGGGTCCTACAATGAGCAGTTCTTC.

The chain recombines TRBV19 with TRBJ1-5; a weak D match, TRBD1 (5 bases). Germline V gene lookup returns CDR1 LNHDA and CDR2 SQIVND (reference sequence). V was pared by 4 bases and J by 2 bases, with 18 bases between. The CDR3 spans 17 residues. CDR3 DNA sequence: TGTGCCAGTAGTACCTCCTCTGGGGCCATAGGCAATCAGCCCCAGCATTTT. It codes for CASSTSSGAIGNQPQHF. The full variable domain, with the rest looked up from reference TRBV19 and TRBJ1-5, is DGGITQSPKYLFRKEGQNVTLSCEQNLNHDAMYWYRQDPGQGLRLIYYSQIVNDFQKGDIAEGYSVSREKKESFPLTVTSAQKNPTAFYLCASSTSSGAIGNQPQHFGDGTRLSIL.

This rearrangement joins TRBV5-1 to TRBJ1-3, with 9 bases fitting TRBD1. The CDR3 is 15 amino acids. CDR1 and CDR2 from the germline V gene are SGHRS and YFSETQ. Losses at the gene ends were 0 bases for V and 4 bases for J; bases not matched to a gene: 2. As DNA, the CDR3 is TGCGCCAGCAGCTTGGAGACAGGGGGAGGAAACACCATATATTTT. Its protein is CASSLETGGGNTIYF.